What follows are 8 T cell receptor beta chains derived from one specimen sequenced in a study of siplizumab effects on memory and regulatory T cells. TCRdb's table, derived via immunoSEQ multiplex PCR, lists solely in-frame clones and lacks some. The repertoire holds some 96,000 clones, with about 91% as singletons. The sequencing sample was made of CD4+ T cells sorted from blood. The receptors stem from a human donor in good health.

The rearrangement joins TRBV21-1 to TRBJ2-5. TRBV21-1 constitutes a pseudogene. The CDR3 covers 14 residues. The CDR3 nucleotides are TGTGCCAGCAGCAATGGGGGACGTAAAGAGACCCAGTACTTC. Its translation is CASSNGGRKETQYF.

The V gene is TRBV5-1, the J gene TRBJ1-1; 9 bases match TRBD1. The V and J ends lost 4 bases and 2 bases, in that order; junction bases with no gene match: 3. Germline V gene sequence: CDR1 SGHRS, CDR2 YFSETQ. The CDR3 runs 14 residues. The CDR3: CASSKGQGNTEAFF. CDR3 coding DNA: TGCGCCAGCAGCAAGGGACAGGGAAACACTGAAGCTTTCTTT.

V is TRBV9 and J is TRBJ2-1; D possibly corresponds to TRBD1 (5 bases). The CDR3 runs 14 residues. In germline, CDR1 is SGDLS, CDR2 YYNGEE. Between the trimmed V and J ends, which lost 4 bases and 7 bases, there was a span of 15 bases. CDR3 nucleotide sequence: TGTGCCAGCAGCCTACGGACCGCAGGGAATGAGCAGTTCTTC. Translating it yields CASSLRTAGNEQFF.

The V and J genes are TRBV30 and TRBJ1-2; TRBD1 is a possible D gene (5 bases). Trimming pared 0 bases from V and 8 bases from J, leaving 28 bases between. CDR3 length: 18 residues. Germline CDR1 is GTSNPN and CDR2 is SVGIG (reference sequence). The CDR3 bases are TGTGCCTGGAGTGTTTCCCGCATAACCATTAACGCGGGGCACGGCTACACCTTC. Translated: CAWSVSRITINAGHGYTF.

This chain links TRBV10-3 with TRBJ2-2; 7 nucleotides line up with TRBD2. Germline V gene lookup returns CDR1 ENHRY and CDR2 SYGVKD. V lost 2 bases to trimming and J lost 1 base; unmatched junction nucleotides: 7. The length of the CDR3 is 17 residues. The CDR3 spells CAISEPGGRGNTGELFF. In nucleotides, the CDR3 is TGTGCCATCAGTGAGCCGGGAGGCCGGGGGAACACCGGGGAGCTGTTTTTT.

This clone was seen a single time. CDR3 amino acids: CASSFLDRDVTEAFF. For the CDR3, the DNA is TGTGCCAGCAGCTTCCTGGACAGGGACGTAACTGAAGCTTTCTTT. This chain links TRBV5-6 with TRBJ1-1; 8 nucleotides align to TRBD1. The V segment lost 2 bases and the J segment 5 bases; nucleotides outside the gene matches: 8. The CDR3 consists of 15 residues. Germline assignment: CDR1 SGHDT and CDR2 YYEEEE.

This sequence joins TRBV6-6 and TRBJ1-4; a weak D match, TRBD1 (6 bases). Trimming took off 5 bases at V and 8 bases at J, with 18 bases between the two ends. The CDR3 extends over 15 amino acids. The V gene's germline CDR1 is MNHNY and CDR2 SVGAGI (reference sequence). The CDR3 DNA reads TGTGCCAGCAGTAACCTACAGGGTTTTAGGGAAAAACTGTTTTTT. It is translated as CASSNLQGFREKLFF.

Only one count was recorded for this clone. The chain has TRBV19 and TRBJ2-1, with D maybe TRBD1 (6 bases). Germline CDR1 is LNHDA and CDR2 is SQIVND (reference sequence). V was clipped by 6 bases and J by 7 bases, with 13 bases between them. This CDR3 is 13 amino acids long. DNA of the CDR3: TGTGCCAGTAGGGCAGGGGTAGTAAATGAGCAGTTCTTC. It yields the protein CASRAGVVNEQFF.